A selection of T cell receptor beta chains follows, all from one sample in a study of OX40 agonist ivuxolimab in advanced cancers. Assay: immunoSEQ multiplex PCR; the TCRdb copy retains only in-frame clones and omits some. This sample yields 60,000 to 65,000 clones, of which 84% are seen a single time; approximately 9.4% belongs to the top ten. Sequencing used CD4+ or CD8+ T cells sorted from blood, obtained in a trial of the OX40 agonist ivuxolimab. These receptor sequences come from an adult with an advanced solid tumor such as melanoma, head and neck, liver or kidney cancer. The CDR3 runs from the conserved cysteine through the conserved F or W. The D gene is left open where the match is weak. Size values are once, few and many counts, or a class for expanded clones, and some rows have none.

TRBV29-1,TRBJ2-3,.,.,13,TGCAGCGTTGAAGGCGGACCTGCAGATACGCAGTATTTT,CSVEGGPADTQYF
TRBV4-1,TRBJ1-4,TRBD1,.,16,TGCGCCAGCAGCCAAAAACAGGGGGTGCCGTATGAAAAACTGTTTTTT,CASSQKQGVPYEKLFF
TRBV9,TRBJ2-7,TRBD1,.,14,TGTGCCAGCAGCCCCGATGGGACAGCGTACGAGCAGTACTTC,CASSPDGTAYEQYF
TRBV10-3,TRBJ2-3,TRBD1,few,19,TGTGCCATCAGTGAGTCTCGAGCGACAGGACAGGGAAATGGAGATACGCAGTATTTT,CAISESRATGQGNGDTQYF
TRBV5-6,TRBJ2-1,.,.,13,TGTGCCAGCAGCTGGATAGGGGTGGATGAGCAGTTCTTC,CASSWIGVDEQFF
TRBV19,TRBJ1-1,TRBD1,.,18,TGTGCCAGTAGCCGATTTCAATTTCGGACAGGGGTAAACACTGAAGCTTTCTTT,CASSRFQFRTGVNTEAFF
TRBV5-5,TRBJ1-1,.,.,13,TGTGCCAGCAGCAGGGGCGTAGGCACTGAAGCTTTCTTT,CASSRGVGTEAFF
TRBV5-1,TRBJ2-2,.,.,15,TGCGCCAGCAGCTTCATGTATCAAGGGCCCGGGGAGCTGTTTTTT,CASSFMYQGPGELFF
TRBV7-9,TRBJ2-1,.,once,17,TGTGCCAGCAGCTTAGGAACAGGGGAGGAAAAACCCAATGAGCAGTTCTTC,CASSLGTGEEKPNEQFF
TRBV30,TRBJ1-1,.,.,13,TGTGCCTTACATCCGCTAAGAAGGACTGAAGCTTTCTTT,CALHPLRRTEAFF
TRBV4-2,TRBJ1-6,.,few,14,TGTGCCAGCAGCCAAGTGGGGGATAATTCACCCCTCCACTTT,CASSQVGDNSPLHF
TRBV25-1,TRBJ1-4,.,.,15,TGTGCCAGCAGTGTCCCCCGGGGGGCGCTGGAAAAACTGTTTTTT,CASSVPRGALEKLFF
TRBV30,TRBJ1-4,.,.,15,TGTGCCTGGAGTGTACGGAAGGGGATTGGCGAAAAACTGTTTTTT,CAWSVRKGIGEKLFF
TRBV11-3,TRBJ2-7,.,.,15,TGTGCCAGCAGCTTACAGGGTTGGAGCTCCTACGAGCAGTACTTC,CASSLQGWSSYEQYF
TRBV11-3,TRBJ2-3,.,.,14,TGTGCCAGCAGCGTGACAGCTAGCACAGATACGCAGTATTTT,CASSVTASTDTQYF
TRBV7-3,TRBJ2-2,.,.,14,TGTGCCAGCAGCACCACAGGGTGGGCCGGGGAGCTGTTTTTT,CASSTTGWAGELFF
TRBV11-3,TRBJ1-2,.,few,14,TGTGCCAGCAGCTCCCGACTGAGGCCCGATGGCTACACCTTC,CASSSRLRPDGYTF
TRBV6-6,TRBJ1-6,TRBD1,.,14,TGTGCCAGCACCCCGACAGGGATGGACTCACCCCTCCACTTT,CASTPTGMDSPLHF
TRBV7-8,TRBJ2-5,.,.,12,TGTGCCAGCAGCCTTGTCGGAGAGACCCAGTACTTC,CASSLVGETQYF
TRBV7-2,TRBJ2-7,.,.,13,TGTGCCAGCAGCGCGGGACATGGGTACGAGCAGTACTTC,CASSAGHGYEQYF
TRBV18,TRBJ1-1,.,.,15,TGTGCCAGCTCACCACCGGGAACAGTGGGCACTGAAGCTTTCTTT,CASSPPGTVGTEAFF
TRBV6-5,TRBJ2-7,.,.,12,TGTGCCAGCAGCCCCAGCTCCTACGAGCAGTACTTC,CASSPSSYEQYF
TRBV6-5,TRBJ1-1,.,.,14,TGTGCCAGCTGCCGGGGGGGGCAGCGCACTGAAGCTTTCTTT,CASCRGGQRTEAFF
TRBV18,TRBJ2-6,.,.,16,TGTGCCAGCTCACGAGTTTCGGGGGCTGGGGCCAACGTCCTGACTTTC,CASSRVSGAGANVLTF
TRBV5-6,TRBJ2-1,TRBD2,.,19,TGTGCCAGCACGCTAGCGGGAGGTTTGGGGGGAAGCTCCTACAATGAGCAGTTCTTC,CASTLAGGLGGSSYNEQFF
TRBV6-6,TRBJ2-7,TRBD1,.,14,TGTGCCACTACGAGGACAGGGAGGAGTTACGAGCAGTACTTC,CATTRTGRSYEQYF
TRBV30,TRBJ1-2,.,.,14,TGTGCCTGGAGTTCTTTGACCAAAGGCTATGGCTACACCTTC,CAWSSLTKGYGYTF
TRBV30,TRBJ1-1,.,.,13,TGTGCCTGGACGCCGTGGGCGAACACTGAAGCTTTCTTT,CAWTPWANTEAFF
TRBV2,TRBJ2-2,TRBD1,.,16,TGTGCCAGCACCACTCTTACAGGGGGTGCTAGAGGGGAGCTGTTTTTT,CASTTLTGGARGELFF
TRBV19,TRBJ1-1,.,.,16,TGTGCCAGTAGTCTCCCGAACGGAGCAGGAAACACTGAAGCTTTCTTT,CASSLPNGAGNTEAFF
TRBV27,TRBJ2-5,TRBD1,.,13,TGTGCCAGCAGTTCTCTAGGGGGCGGAGAGCAGTACTTC,CASSSLGGGEQYF
TRBV7-6,TRBJ1-2,.,.,16,TGTGCCAGCAGCAAAATGATACAGGGATTCCGAAATGGCTACACCTTC,CASSKMIQGFRNGYTF
TRBV14,TRBJ2-5,.,.,12,TGTGCCAGCAGCCAGGGATGGGAGACCCAGTACTTC,CASSQGWETQYF
TRBV6-5,TRBJ1-4,TRBD1,.,14,TGTGCCAGCAGGGGCCGGACAGGAGATGAAAAACTGTTTTTT,CASRGRTGDEKLFF
TRBV2,TRBJ2-3,TRBD1,.,16,TGTGCCAGCAGCCCTCTCGGGACAGGGGCTGGGGATACGCAGTATTTT,CASSPLGTGAGDTQYF
TRBV6-5,TRBJ1-1,TRBD1,.,13,TGTGCCAGCACGAGGGGGCAAAGCACTGAAGCTTTCTTT,CASTRGQSTEAFF
TRBV5-1,TRBJ1-1,TRBD1,.,16,TGCGCCAGCAGCTCCTGGACAGGGGGCGCGTTGAGAGAAGCTTTCTTT,CASSSWTGGALREAFF
TRBV11-2,TRBJ1-1,.,few,12,TGTGCCAGCCAGAATACAGGGCCACCAGCTTTCTTT,CASQNTGPPAFF
TRBV7-9,TRBJ1-4,.,once,15,TGTGCCAGCAGCAGCTACAGGGCCCCTAATGAAAAACTGTTTTTT,CASSSYRAPNEKLFF
TRBV7-9,TRBJ1-1,TRBD1,.,15,TGTGCCAGCACCGAATACAGGGGATTGAACACTGAAGCTTTCTTT,CASTEYRGLNTEAFF
TRBV27,TRBJ1-6,TRBD1,.,16,TGTGCCAGCAGTCCCCGGACAGGGGGATATAATTCACCCCTCCACTTT,CASSPRTGGYNSPLHF
TRBV18,TRBJ2-7,.,many,13,TGTGCCAGCTCACCACCGGCGTCCTACGAGCAGTACTTC,CASSPPASYEQYF